The 14 T cell receptor beta chains below come from one sample, sequenced in a study of blood T cell repertoires in COVID-19 (dated by TCRdb to the early 2020s). The method was the immunoSEQ multiplex PCR assay. TCRdb carries this immuneACCESS record with in-frame sequences only. Its versions omit some clonotypes, under half of them owing to an unresolved V gene in the studies checked, with the rest unexplained. For this sample there are 140,000 to 150,000 clones; over 70% appear just once. The ten largest make up 3.5% of the sample. The sequencing sample was made of peripheral blood. The receptor set was obtained from a man aged 70 or older who had recovered from COVID-19.

The CDR3 DNA reads TGTGCCAGCAGCACCATAGCGGGAGGTGTGGGGAATGAGCAGTTCTTC. Protein sequence: CASSTIAGGVGNEQFF. This sequence joins TRBV11-2 and TRBJ2-1, with 10 positions matching TRBD2. This CDR3 comprises 16 residues. Germline CDR1 SGHAT, CDR2 FQNNGV. V lost 5 bases to trimming and J lost 7 bases; unmatched junction nucleotides: 11.

J is TRBJ1-4 and V is TRBV6-5, with D maybe TRBD1 (5 bases). The germline V gene encodes CDR1 MNHEY and CDR2 SVGAGI. The V end lost 2 bases, the J end lost 12 bases, and 19 bases lay between the germline ends. The CDR3 runs 15 residues. CDR3 loop: CASSYQQAIPAELFF. CDR3 nucleotides: TGTGCCAGCAGTTACCAACAGGCTATACCGGCGGAACTGTTTTTT.

This clone was picked up a small number of times. This chain uses TRBV6-5 with TRBJ2-7; D may be TRBD2 (6 bases). The germline V gene has CDR1 MNHEY and CDR2 SVGAGI. Trimming took off 5 bases at V and 7 bases at J, with 12 bases between the two ends. This CDR3 comprises 12 residues. CDR3 sequence reads: CASSTWGGEQYF. In DNA form, the CDR3 reads TGTGCCAGCAGTACATGGGGAGGTGAGCAGTACTTC.

V gene TRBV25-1 combines with J gene TRBJ1-4; TRBD1 aligns across 8 bases. The CDR3 runs to 17 residues. In germline, CDR1 is MGHDK, CDR2 SYGVNS. J was trimmed by 4 bases and V by 1 base; bases with no gene match: 8. The CDR3 region has the DNA TGTGCCAGCAGTGAATTACGAACAGACAGGGGTAATGAAAAACTGTTTTTT. Its translation: CASSELRTDRGNEKLFF. The full variable domain, with the rest looked up from reference TRBV25-1 and TRBJ1-4, is EADIYQTPRYLVIGTGKKITLECSQTMGHDKMYWYQQDPGMELHLIHYSYGVNSTEKGDLSSESTVSRIRTEHFPLTLESARPSHTSQYLCASSELRTDRGNEKLFFGSGTQLSVL.

The V call is TRBV3-1 (or the pseudogene TRBV3-2), the J call TRBJ2-1; no definite D call. Germline CDR1 reads LGHDT; CDR2 reads YNNKEL (reference sequence). The CDR3 runs 12 residues. V shed 6 bases and J shed 2 bases, with 5 bases lying between them. CDR3 residues: CASSKTYNEQFF. In DNA form, the CDR3 reads TGTGCCAGCAGTAAAACCTACAATGAGCAGTTCTTC.

The V gene is TRBV10-3, the J gene TRBJ2-7; TRBD1 agrees at 7 bases. In germline, CDR1 is ENHRY, CDR2 SYGVKD. The V gene end was trimmed by 8 bases and the J gene end by 3 bases; junction bases not matched to a gene: 4. There are 12 residues in the CDR3. In DNA form, the CDR3 reads TGTGCCATCGGGCCAGGGGGCTACGAGCAGTACTTC. Amino acids: CAIGPGGYEQYF.

The rearrangement links TRBV3-1 (or the pseudogene TRBV3-2) to TRBJ2-4; 8 bases align to TRBD1. The CDR3 runs 13 residues. The germline V gene encodes CDR1 LGHDT and CDR2 YNNKEL (reference sequence). The V gene end was trimmed by 3 bases and the J gene end by 8 bases; junction bases not matched to a gene: 3. CDR3 bases: TGTGCCAGCAGCCACAGGGGGCAGGACATTCAGTACTTC. Protein sequence: CASSHRGQDIQYF.

The table lists this clone with a few counts. This sample also contains other DNA sequences that code for the same CDR3. V gene TRBV12-3 or TRBV12-4 combines with J gene TRBJ2-7; perhaps TRBD2 as D (6 bases). The V end lost 3 bases, the J end lost 1 base, and 7 bases lay between the germline ends. CDR3 size: 13 residues. CDR3 region: CASSFGGSYEQYF. The CDR3 DNA is TGTGCCAGCAGTTTCGGGGGATCCTACGAGCAGTACTTC.

This chain uses TRBV27 with TRBJ1-1; 11 bases match TRBD1. The junction had 8 bases not matched to a gene; V was cut back by 5 bases and J by 3 bases. The CDR3 is 16 residues long. CDR1 and CDR2 from the germline V gene are MNHEY and SMNVEV (reference sequence). The CDR3, as DNA: TGTGCCAGCAGTGTAGGACAGGGGGCGTGGGACACTGAAGCTTTCTTT. Its translation is CASSVGQGAWDTEAFF.

The V gene is TRBV19, the J gene TRBJ2-6; 8 bases align to TRBD1. The CDR3 is 17 amino acids. V gave up 4 bases and J gave up 0 bases; unmatched junction bases: 5. Germline V lookup: CDR1 LNHDA, CDR2 SQIVND (reference sequence). The chain's CDR3 is CASSTGQANSGANVLTF. In nucleotides, the CDR3 is TGTGCCAGTAGTACGGGACAGGCTAACTCTGGGGCCAACGTCCTGACTTTC.

The V and J genes are TRBV19 and TRBJ1-5; 7 bases are shared with TRBD1. Germline CDR1 and CDR2: LNHDA and SQIVND (reference sequence). The V segment lost 5 bases and the J segment 4 bases; nucleotides outside the gene matches: 14. This CDR3 is built from 17 residues. The CDR3 bases are TGTGCCAGTAGTCCGCAGAGGGGGACAGCAAATAATCAGCCCCAGCATTTT. Translating gives CASSPQRGTANNQPQHF.

The chain links TRBV7-2 to TRBJ2-7; 9 bases agree with TRBD2. The length of the CDR3 is 14 residues. The J segment lost 3 bases and the V segment lost 4 bases, leaving 4 bases of the junction unmatched. Germline V lookup: CDR1 SGHTA, CDR2 FQGNSA. In DNA, the CDR3 is TGTGCCAGCAGCTCCGGGACTAGCATCTACGAGCAGTACTTC. Translating it yields CASSSGTSIYEQYF.

This clone was recorded once. V and J are TRBV7-3 and TRBJ2-1; 7 bases map to TRBD2. J lost 2 bases, V lost 7 bases, and 11 bases had no gene match. The germline V gene encodes CDR1 SGHTA and CDR2 FQGTGA. This CDR3 comprises 16 residues. In DNA form, the CDR3 reads TGTGCCAGCACCCCAATGGCGGGAGTCCCCTACAATGAGCAGTTCTTC. It yields the protein CASTPMAGVPYNEQFF.

CDR3 coding DNA: TGTGCCAGCAGCCCCGGGACAGGGCCCTTGTCTGGGGCCAACGTCCTGACTTTC. It specifies CASSPGTGPLSGANVLTF. This chain links TRBV7-2 with TRBJ2-6, with 9 bases lining up with TRBD1. Per germline, CDR1 SGHTA and CDR2 FQGNSA. Germline trimming cut 5 bases from V and 1 base from J; bases unmatched to any gene: 9. This CDR3 contains 18 residues.